Presented here are 5 T cell receptor beta chains from one specimen sequenced in a study of CD8 T cells in Susac syndrome. Random hexamers were used to reverse transcribe an amount of roughly 0.45 to 1 ug RNA. TCRdb processed the immunoSEQ multiplex PCR reads anew with MiXCR; each CDR3 protein has one entry. The table lists fewer than 350,000 distinct CDR3 sequences, roughly 85% of them singletons. The sequencing sample was made of CD8+ T cells from PBMCs. These TCRs come from a human donor with multiple sclerosis.

The rearrangement links TRBV27 to TRBJ1-1, with 7 nucleotides matching TRBD1. Germline V CDR1 and CDR2: MNHEY, SMNVEV (reference sequence). This CDR3 has 14 residues. The V and J ends lost 2 bases and 7 bases, in that order; junction bases with no gene match: 7. DNA for the CDR3: TGTGCCAGCAGTTTAAACAGGGGAGGTATTGAAGCTTTCTTT. Residues: CASSLNRGGIEAFF.

The J gene is TRBJ1-1, the V gene TRBV11-2, with D possibly being TRBD1 (5 bases). CDR1 is SGHAT, CDR2 FQNNGV, per germline. The CDR3 has 15 residues. Trimming took off 1 base at V and 0 bases at J, with 9 bases between the two ends. In DNA, the CDR3 is TGTGCCAGCAGCTTAGTTCAGGGCGTGAACACTGAAGCTTTCTTT. Its translation is CASSLVQGVNTEAFF.

The genes are TRBV13 and TRBJ1-3, with D unclear. Per germline, CDR1 PRHDT and CDR2 FYEKMQ (reference sequence). The V end lost 4 bases, the J end lost 4 bases, and 20 bases lay between the germline ends. The CDR3 is 17 residues long. The CDR3 DNA sequence: TGTGCCAGCAGCTACGCCCCGGTCGGGGTAAGCGGAAACACCATATATTTT. This encodes CASSYAPVGVSGNTIYF.

The V and J genes are TRBV27 and TRBJ2-7; tentatively, D is TRBD2 (5 bases). The CDR3 runs to 14 residues. V lost 3 bases and J 6 bases, leaving 15 bases between the germline ends. The germline V gene has CDR1 MNHEY and CDR2 SMNVEV (reference sequence). The CDR3 loop is CASSFGGLPFEQYF. CDR3 nucleotide sequence: TGTGCCAGCAGTTTCGGCGGACTCCCCTTCGAGCAGTACTTC.

The sample holds a few counts of this clonotype. V and J are TRBV27 and TRBJ1-1; D uncertain. This CDR3 is built from 13 residues. Trimming stripped 3 bases from V and 1 base from J, with 6 bases between. Germline V gives CDR1 MNHEY, CDR2 SMNVEV (reference sequence). Written as DNA, the CDR3 is TGTGCCAGCAGTTTCGCAGGGAACACTGAAGCTTTCTTT. It specifies CASSFAGNTEAFF.